What follows are 30 T cell receptor beta chains derived from one specimen sequenced in a study of shared clonotypes between healthy human individuals. CD45RO-negative cells were positively selected for CCR7, leaving out terminally differentiated effector memory CD45RA+ cells. The method was immunoSEQ multiplex PCR; TCRdb's version includes in-frame clones alone and lacks a portion of them. The profile shows roughly 2,000,000 clones, around 93% of them singletons. Sample: naive CD8+ T cells from PBMCs. The receptors derive from a man younger than 35 in good health. Some clones in this sample may be carry-over from other donors' samples.

The J gene is TRBJ1-2, the V gene TRBV19; D call uncertain. V was clipped by 0 bases and J by 3 bases, with 5 bases between them. CDR1 and CDR2 from the germline V gene are LNHDA and SQIVND (reference sequence). The CDR3 covers 13 residues. The CDR3 region has the DNA TGTGCCAGTAGTATAGAAGGGTACTATGGCTACACCTTC. This sequence encodes CASSIEGYYGYTF.

The chain recombines TRBV30 with TRBJ2-1; D might be TRBD2 (5 bases). CDR1 is GTSNPN and CDR2 is SVGIG in the germline V gene (reference sequence). The CDR3 has 12 amino acids. V lost 0 bases, J lost 12 bases, and 12 bases lay in between. This CDR3 is CAWSVLLSGQFF. CDR3 DNA sequence: TGTGCCTGGAGTGTACTTCTCAGCGGGCAGTTCTTC.

This chain links TRBV18 with TRBJ1-4; 7 bases map to TRBD1. CDR3 length: 13 amino acids. Germline V CDR1 and CDR2: KGHSH, LQKENI. V shed 3 bases, J shed 9 bases, and the junction held 4 bases outside the gene matches. This CDR3 is CASSPRDSQKLFF. CDR3 DNA sequence: TGTGCCAGCTCACCGCGGGACAGTCAAAAACTGTTTTTT.

The table lists this clone with a few counts. The V call is TRBV10-1, the J call TRBJ2-7, with D tentatively TRBD1 (6 bases). The CDR3 has 15 residues. CDR1 WNHNN and CDR2 SYGVQD come from the germline V gene (reference sequence). Deletions cut 3 bases from V and 3 bases from J, with 15 bases between. The chain's CDR3 is CASSEQGRGDYEQYF. As DNA, the CDR3 is TGCGCCAGCAGTGAACAGGGCCGTGGGGACTACGAGCAGTACTTC.

DNA for the CDR3: TGTGCCAGCAGCCGGGACAGGGACTATAATTCACCCCTCCACTTT. Its translation is CASSRDRDYNSPLHF. V and J are TRBV5-6 and TRBJ1-6; TRBD1 agrees at 9 bases. V lost 4 bases to trimming and J lost 3 bases; unmatched junction nucleotides: 2. Germline assignment: CDR1 SGHDT and CDR2 YYEEEE. The CDR3 loop spans 15 amino acids.

This chain joins TRBV30 and TRBJ1-2; TRBD1 is a possible D gene (5 bases). V shed 5 bases and J shed 7 bases, with 14 bases lying between them. Germline V CDR1 and CDR2: GTSNPN, SVGIG (reference sequence). The CDR3 spans 12 residues. CDR3 loop: CAWSEGDLGYTF. In DNA, the CDR3 is TGTGCCTGGTCGGAAGGGGACCTTGGCTACACCTTC.

This chain connects TRBV30 to TRBJ2-7; 14 bases fit TRBD2. Looked up from germline, CDR1 is GTSNPN and CDR2 is SVGIG (reference sequence). V lost 4 bases to trimming and J lost 1 base; unmatched junction nucleotides: 6. The CDR3 consists of 16 residues. CDR3 loop: CAWTGLAGGLSYEQYF. The CDR3 DNA reads TGTGCCTGGACCGGACTAGCGGGAGGCCTTTCCTACGAGCAGTACTTC.

This chain links TRBV5-1 with TRBJ2-1; 7 nucleotides match TRBD2. CDR1 and CDR2 (germline): SGHRS, YFSETQ. The CDR3 is made up of 15 amino acids. The V and J ends lost 4 bases and 5 bases, in that order; junction bases with no gene match: 9. CDR3 nucleotide sequence: TGCGCCAGCAGCCCCGACTTTGCGGGAGACAATGAGCAGTTCTTC. Translated: CASSPDFAGDNEQFF.

This rearrangement joins TRBV6-5 to TRBJ2-1, with D perhaps TRBD1 or TRBD2 (5 bases each). The CDR3 runs to 15 residues. V dropped 0 bases and J dropped 2 bases, with 8 bases sitting between them. In germline, CDR1 is MNHEY, CDR2 SVGAGI. The CDR3 DNA sequence: TGTGCCAGCAGTTACTCAAGGGGACCCTACAATGAGCAGTTCTTC. Amino acids: CASSYSRGPYNEQFF.

This chain connects TRBV2 to TRBJ1-5, with TRBD1 matching 10 bases. Germline V gene data show CDR1 as SNHLY and CDR2 as FYNNEI. The J segment lost 8 bases and the V segment lost 1 base, leaving 5 bases of the junction unmatched. The CDR3 contains 15 residues. The CDR3 loop is CASSEGQGAREPQHF. The CDR3 DNA reads as TGTGCCAGCAGTGAAGGACAGGGGGCTAGGGAGCCCCAGCATTTT.

Details on this clone: Other nucleotide sequences from this sample produce the same CDR3. The chain links TRBV7-8 to TRBJ2-5, with 7 bases identical to TRBD2. The V and J ends lost 1 base and 5 bases, in that order; junction bases with no gene match: 4. Germline CDR1 SGHVS, CDR2 FQNEAQ. The CDR3 contains 14 residues. The CDR3 sequence: CASSLGAGEETQYF. The CDR3 bases are TGTGCCAGCAGCTTAGGTGCGGGAGAGGAGACCCAGTACTTC.

The genes are TRBV7-9 and TRBJ2-7, with 7 positions matching TRBD1. CDR3 length equals 17 residues. Looked up from germline, CDR1 is SEHNR and CDR2 is FQNEAQ (reference sequence). With 0 bases clipped from V and 1 base from J, the junction kept 9 bases outside the gene matches. The CDR3, as DNA: TGTGCCAGCAGCTTAGCCCCGGGACAGTCTCCTTCCTACGAGCAGTACTTC. It is translated as CASSLAPGQSPSYEQYF. Complete variable domain (other parts from reference TRBV7-9 and TRBJ2-7): DTGVSQNPRHKITKRGQNVTFRCDPISEHNRLYWYRQTLGQGPEFLTYFQNEAQLEKSRLLSDRFSAERPKGSFSTLEIQRTEQGDSAMYLCASSLAPGQSPSYEQYFGPGTRLTVT.

The DNA of the CDR3 is TGTGCCATCAGTGTTAAGGGTAGCGGGACCTACGAGCAGTACTTC. Translation: CAISVKGSGTYEQYF. V and J are TRBV10-3 and TRBJ2-7; 8 nucleotides align to TRBD2. Trimming at V came to 4 bases and at J to 2 bases, leaving 7 bases not matched to a gene. Germline CDR1 reads ENHRY; CDR2 reads SYGVKD. CDR3 length: 15 residues.

The rearrangement joins TRBV7-8 to TRBJ2-7; TRBD1 is a possible D gene (5 bases). Germline CDR1 SGHVS, CDR2 FQNEAQ. This CDR3 is 14 amino acids long. Deletions cut 5 bases from V and 3 bases from J, with 14 bases between. CDR3 DNA sequence: TGTGCCAGCAGCCTCTCCCCAGGGAACTACGAGCAGTACTTC. Protein sequence: CASSLSPGNYEQYF.

As concerns this clone: The identical CDR3 is also encoded by other nucleotide sequences in the sample. This chain uses TRBV7-2 with TRBJ2-3; no definite D call. The CDR3 extends over 12 amino acids. The germline gives CDR1 SGHTA, CDR2 FQGNSA. V gave up 5 bases and J gave up 1 base, with 4 bases separating them. DNA of the CDR3: TGTGCCAGCAGCCCCCGCACAGATACGCAGTATTTT. It yields the protein CASSPRTDTQYF.

The chain employs TRBV10-1 and TRBJ2-1, with unresolved D. V was clipped by 6 bases and J by 8 bases, with 14 bases between them. CDR3 length: 13 residues. Per germline, CDR1 WNHNN and CDR2 SYGVQD (reference sequence). CDR3 nucleotide sequence: TGCGCCAGCAGCTTTAGTCCCCCCGATGAGCAGTTCTTC. This gives the protein CASSFSPPDEQFF.

About this clone: The sample holds other DNA sequences that translate to the same CDR3. The chain has TRBV4-3 and TRBJ2-7, with D hard to call. This CDR3 region has 15 residues. V lost 0 bases, J lost 0 bases, and 9 bases lay in between. Germline V gives CDR1 LGHNA, CDR2 YSLEER. The CDR3 DNA follows: TGCGCCAGCAGCCAAGATAGAACGGGCTCCTACGAGCAGTACTTC. Its protein is CASSQDRTGSYEQYF.

Turning to this clone: This CDR3 is also generated by other DNA sequences in the sample. The chain joins TRBV7-9 to TRBJ2-7; maybe TRBD2 (6 bases). V lost 0 bases, J lost 1 base, and 7 bases lay in between. Germline V gene data show CDR1 as SEHNR and CDR2 as FQNEAQ (reference sequence). CDR3 length: 14 residues. This CDR3 reads CASSLAGTSYEQYF. The CDR3 DNA reads TGTGCCAGCAGCTTAGCCGGGACTTCCTACGAGCAGTACTTC.

The chain is built from TRBV19 and TRBJ1-1; D gene unclear. The germline CDR1 and CDR2 sequences are LNHDA and SQIVND (reference sequence). The V and J ends lost 6 bases and 1 base respectively, with 9 bases between them. The CDR3 sequence is 13 residues long. CDR3: CASRRSGNTEAFF. The CDR3, as DNA: TGTGCCAGTAGGCGCTCGGGGAACACTGAAGCTTTCTTT.

This clone was recorded once. The rearrangement links TRBV5-8 to TRBJ1-2, with D perhaps TRBD1 (6 bases). V was shortened by 7 bases and J by 5 bases, with 21 bases between the two germline ends. In germline, CDR1 is SGHTS, CDR2 YDEGEE. This CDR3 region has 15 residues. The CDR3 protein is CASPGFREGQYGYTF. The CDR3 DNA reads as TGTGCCAGCCCCGGGTTTAGGGAGGGACAATATGGCTACACCTTC. Full variable domain (missing parts from reference TRBV5-8 and TRBJ1-2): EAGVTQSPTHLIKTRGQQATLRCSPISGHTSVYWYQQALGLGLQFLLWYDEGEERNRGNFPPRFSGRQFPNYSSELNVNALELEDSALYLCASPGFREGQYGYTFGSGTRLTVV.

The V call is TRBV28, the J call TRBJ2-7; 8 nucleotides match TRBD2. CDR1 MDHEN and CDR2 SYDVKM come from the germline V gene. This CDR3 has 14 residues. Trimming cost V 1 base and J 4 bases; bases outside gene matches: 3. The CDR3 nucleotides read TGTGCCAGCAGTTTATTTACTAGCGGATACGAGCAGTACTTC. It is translated as CASSLFTSGYEQYF.

The CDR3 DNA reads TGTGCCAGCAGTTCGACCCGGGACAGGGTCTACGAGCAGTACTTC. Translating gives CASSSTRDRVYEQYF. The genes are TRBV28 and TRBJ2-7, with 9 bases identical to TRBD1. Germline CDR1 MDHEN, CDR2 SYDVKM. V was pared by 4 bases and J by 3 bases, with 7 bases of the junction left unmatched. CDR3 length equals 15 residues.

The CDR3 DNA is TGCGCCAGCAGCTGGGCCCCGGGGGCCATCGGAGAAGAGACCCAGTACTTC. Its translation: CASSWAPGAIGEETQYF. The chain couples TRBV5-1 to TRBJ2-5; D tentatively reads TRBD1 or TRBD2 (6 bases each). The CDR3 has 17 residues. Deletions cut 3 bases from V and 3 bases from J, with 21 bases between. The germline gives CDR1 SGHRS, CDR2 YFSETQ. Using reference TRBV5-1 and TRBJ2-5 for the parts outside the CDR3, the full variable domain is KAGVTQTPRYLIKTRGQQVTLSCSPISGHRSVSWYQQTPGQGLQFLFEYFSETQRNKGNFPGRFSGRQFSNSRSEMNVSTLELGDSALYLCASSWAPGAIGEETQYFGPGTRLLVL.

The DNA of the CDR3 is TGCAGCGTTTTCACTATGAACACTGAAGCTTTCTTT. Translated: CSVFTMNTEAFF. The chain uses TRBV29-1 and TRBJ1-1; unclear D gene. Germline CDR1 is SQVTM and CDR2 is ANQGSEA. Trimming shortened V by 5 bases and J by 0 bases, and 7 bases separated the two germline ends. The CDR3 extends over 12 amino acids.

V gene TRBV27 combines with J gene TRBJ2-7; D call uncertain. The CDR3 is 12 residues long. V was clipped by 7 bases and J by 3 bases, with 10 bases between them. Germline-derived CDR1 and CDR2 are MNHEY and SMNVEV (reference sequence). The CDR3 region is CASTPDGYEQYF. CDR3 nucleotide sequence: TGTGCCAGCACTCCCGACGGCTACGAGCAGTACTTC.

V is TRBV7-3 and J is TRBJ1-1, with TRBD1 matching over 8 bases. The CDR3 totals 14 residues. From germline, CDR1 is SGHTA and CDR2 FQGTGA. The junction had 3 bases not matched to a gene; V was cut back by 2 bases and J by 4 bases. The CDR3 sequence is CASSLAGGGTEAFF. The CDR3 coding sequence is TGTGCCAGCAGCTTAGCAGGGGGCGGCACTGAAGCTTTCTTT.

The gene calls are TRBV4-3 and TRBJ2-1, with TRBD2 identical over 7 bases. Per germline, CDR1 LGHNA and CDR2 YSLEER. The CDR3 loop spans 18 amino acids. J gave up 4 bases and V 1 base, and 13 bases lay outside the gene matches. CDR3 DNA: TGCGCCAGCAGCCAAGTATTAGGTAGCGGGTCCTTGTACAATGAGCAGTTCTTC. Amino acids: CASSQVLGSGSLYNEQFF.

The V call is TRBV15, the J call TRBJ2-3; 8 bases map to TRBD1. CDR1 is LNHNV and CDR2 is YYDKDF in the germline V gene (reference sequence). CDR3 length equals 15 residues. J lost 0 bases, V lost 5 bases, and 4 bases had no gene match. The CDR3 here is CATSLDRDSTDTQYF. In DNA form, the CDR3 reads TGTGCCACCAGCCTGGACAGGGATAGCACAGATACGCAGTATTTT.

The chain carries TRBV5-6 and TRBJ1-1; tentative D call: TRBD1 (5 bases). V was pared by 2 bases and J by 3 bases, with 17 bases between. This CDR3 has 16 amino acids. Germline lookup yields CDR1 SGHDT and CDR2 YYEEEE. The CDR3 bases are TGTGCCAGCAGCTTCCCGCCGGGACGGATAGACACTGAAGCTTTCTTT. This codes for CASSFPPGRIDTEAFF.

The chain employs TRBV5-1 and TRBJ2-2, with TRBD1 matching over 7 bases. The CDR3 consists of 14 residues. Trimming took 6 bases from V and 0 from J; bases not matched to a gene: 2. The germline V gene encodes CDR1 SGHRS and CDR2 YFSETQ. The CDR3 DNA sequence: TGCGCCAGCAAGGGGGCGGCGAACACCGGGGAGCTGTTTTTT. This codes for CASKGAANTGELFF. The whole variable domain, remainder taken from reference TRBV5-1 and TRBJ2-2, is KAGVTQTPRYLIKTRGQQVTLSCSPISGHRSVSWYQQTPGQGLQFLFEYFSETQRNKGNFPGRFSGRQFSNSRSEMNVSTLELGDSALYLCASKGAANTGELFFGEGSRLTVL.